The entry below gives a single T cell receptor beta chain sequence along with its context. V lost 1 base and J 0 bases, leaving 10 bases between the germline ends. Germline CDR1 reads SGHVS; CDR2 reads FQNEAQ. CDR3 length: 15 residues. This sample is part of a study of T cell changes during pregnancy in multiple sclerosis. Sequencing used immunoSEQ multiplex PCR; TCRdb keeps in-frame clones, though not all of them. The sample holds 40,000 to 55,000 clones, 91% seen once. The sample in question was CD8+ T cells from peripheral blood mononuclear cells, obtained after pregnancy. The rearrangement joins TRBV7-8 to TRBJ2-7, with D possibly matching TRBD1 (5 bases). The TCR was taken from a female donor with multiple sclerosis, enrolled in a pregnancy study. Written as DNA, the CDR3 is TGTGCCAGCAGCTTAGAGGGGATGGGCTCCTACGAGCAGTACTTC. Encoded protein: CASSLEGMGSYEQYF. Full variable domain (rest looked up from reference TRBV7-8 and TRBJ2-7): GAGVSQSPRYKVAKRGQDVALRCDPISGHVSLFWYQQALGQGPEFLTYFQNEAQLDKSGLPSDRFFAERPEGSVSTLKIQRTQQEDSAVYLCASSLEGMGSYEQYFGPGTRLTVT.